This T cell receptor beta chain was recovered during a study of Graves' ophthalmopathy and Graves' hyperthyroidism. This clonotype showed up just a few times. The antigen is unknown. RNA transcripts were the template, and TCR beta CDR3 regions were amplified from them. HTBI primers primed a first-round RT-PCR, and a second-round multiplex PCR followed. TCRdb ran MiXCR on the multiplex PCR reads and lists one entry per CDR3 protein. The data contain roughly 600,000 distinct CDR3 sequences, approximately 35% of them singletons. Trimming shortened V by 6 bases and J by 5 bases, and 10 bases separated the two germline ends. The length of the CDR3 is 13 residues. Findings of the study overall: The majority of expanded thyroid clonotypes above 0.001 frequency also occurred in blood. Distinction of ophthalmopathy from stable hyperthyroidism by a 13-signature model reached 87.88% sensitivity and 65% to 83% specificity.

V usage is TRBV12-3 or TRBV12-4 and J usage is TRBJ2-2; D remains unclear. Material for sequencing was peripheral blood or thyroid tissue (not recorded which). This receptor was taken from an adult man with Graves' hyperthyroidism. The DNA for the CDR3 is TGTGCCAGCAGGCTTCGGAGTACCGGGGAGCTGTTTTTT. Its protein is CASRLRSTGELFF.